This T cell receptor (beta chain) is drawn from a study of post-analysis software for immune sequencing data. Study background: Relapsing-remitting, secondary progressive and progressive-relapsing multiple sclerosis were all included among the disease courses. Findings and caveats of the study: In multiple sclerosis, normalized Chao1 diversity was significantly below that of controls. Strong co-clustering by F measure was evident for samples that had been prepared in the same batch. In patients, TRBV5-6, TRBV5-1 and TRBV20-1 belonged to four or five TRBV segments found more frequently than in controls.

As concerns this clonotype: Its antigen remains unknown.

Germline loops: CDR1 KGHDR, CDR2 SFDVKD. The CDR3 is 18 residues long. V lost 7 bases and J lost 5, with 26 bases in between. TCR beta libraries were prepared from cDNA with unique molecular identifiers. The yield from about 1 to 10 million T cells was 500,000 or so cDNA molecules in total. TCRdb re-derived calls from the PCR reads in MiXCR, one entry per CDR3 protein. Of hundreds of thousands of distinct CDR3 sequences in the sample, about 60% were seen once. Sample: blood. The sequence was collected from a girl aged 2 to 9 with multiple sclerosis. The V gene is TRBV24-1, the J gene TRBJ2-1, with D maybe TRBD1 (5 bases). CDR3 sequence (DNA): TGTGCCACCAGAACCACAACCGCGACGACAGCCTCGGACAATGAGCAGTTCTTC. Amino acids: CATRTTTATTASDNEQFF.